This T cell receptor beta chain was obtained from a study of blood T cell repertoires in COVID-19. Looking at the study overall: Acute and convalescent COVID-19 samples came from the United States, Italy and Spain. T cells, B-cell-depleted T cells, or PBMCs supplied cDNA or gDNA.

Germline CDR1 MNHEY, CDR2 SVGAGI. V was cut by 3 bases and J by 6 bases, with 18 bases left in between. The CDR3 consists of 15 residues. Authors' analysis steps: Researchers report that nucleated cell counts were estimated from reference gene primer amplification. This table comes from immunoSEQ multiplex PCR, and its TCRdb copy is limited to in-frame clones, with some not included. That table gives V, J and clone size, and the DNA gave D and trimming. The profile shows about 370,000 clones, roughly 90% of them singletons. This chain uses TRBV6-5 with TRBJ2-7, with TRBD2 as a possible D gene (7 bases). The sample was peripheral blood. The sequence came from a man aged 18 to 35 with active or convalescent COVID-19. The CDR3 DNA follows: TGTGCCAGCAGTTATGAGGGCGGGGGCCTCTCCGAGCAGTACTTC. Protein: CASSYEGGGLSEQYF.